A single sample is the source of the 24 T cell receptor beta chains below, sequenced in a study of HIV-infected patients and healthy controls. Alpha and beta constant-region primers primed reverse transcription of around 500 ng RNA. Using multiplexing indices, alpha and beta chain libraries were generated apart by chain-specific third strand synthesis. TCRdb redid the calling of the 5' RACE reads with MiXCR, one entry per CDR3 protein. The sample records 15,000 or so distinct CDR3 sequences, roughly 9% being singletons. Whole blood was used without fractionation, so all unsorted peripheral T cells were included. The sequencing sample was made of blood. These receptors all stem from an adult in good health.

The rearrangement uses TRBV14 and TRBJ2-1; 7 bases fit TRBD2. With 1 base clipped from V and 12 bases from J, the junction kept 15 bases outside the gene matches. This CDR3 has 16 residues. CDR1 is SGHDN, CDR2 FVKESK, per germline. The CDR3, as DNA: TGTGCCAGCAGCCAAGGGAGCCCCCAACTAGCGATGGCGCAGTTCTTC. Protein: CASSQGSPQLAMAQFF. Variable domain in full (rest from reference TRBV14 and TRBJ2-1): EAGVTQFPSHSVIEKGQTVTLRCDPISGHDNLYWYRRVMGKEIKFLLHFVKESKQDESGMPNNRFLAERTGGTYSTLKVQPAELEDSGVYFCASSQGSPQLAMAQFFGPGTRLTVL.

This clonotype was recorded many times. The CDR3 spells CASSLPPPQSTEAFF. The CDR3 nucleotides read TGCGCCAGCAGCTTGCCGCCCCCTCAAAGCACTGAAGCTTTCTTT. The genes are TRBV5-1 and TRBJ1-1; D remains unclear. V lost 1 base to trimming and J lost 4 bases, with 14 bases between them. This CDR3 is 15 amino acids long. CDR1 is SGHRS and CDR2 is YFSETQ in the germline V gene.

The rearrangement uses TRBV20-1 and TRBJ1-5; D gene unclear. The CDR3 consists of 12 residues. The V gene lost 8 bases and the J gene lost 6 bases, with 14 bases spanning the gap. CDR1 and CDR2 from the germline V gene are DFQATT and SNEGSKA (reference sequence). CDR3 in DNA: TGCAGTCGTCAGAGGAAGGGTCAGCCCCAGCATTTT. Its translation: CSRQRKGQPQHF.

At least ten counts were recorded for this clonotype. V gene TRBV18 combines with J gene TRBJ2-7; 10 nucleotides agree with TRBD2. The CDR3 consists of 16 residues. The V gene end was trimmed by 3 bases and the J gene end by 6 bases; junction bases not matched to a gene: 11. Germline-derived CDR1 and CDR2 are KGHSH and LQKENI. The CDR3 region is CASSPSSGRALVEQYF. For the CDR3, the DNA is TGTGCCAGCTCACCCTCGAGCGGGAGGGCCCTCGTCGAGCAGTACTTC.

V gene TRBV29-1 combines with J gene TRBJ2-2, with D unresolved. Trimming removed 6 bases from V and 6 bases from J, with 14 bases in between. The germline V gene encodes CDR1 SQVTM and CDR2 ANQGSEA. CDR3 length: 13 amino acids. For the CDR3, the DNA is TGCAGCGTCGGTGTACGAACGCCCGGGGAGCTGTTTTTT. This codes for CSVGVRTPGELFF.

V usage is TRBV24-1 and J usage is TRBJ2-1; possibly TRBD1 for D (6 bases). The CDR3 totals 12 residues. CDR1 and CDR2 (germline): KGHDR, SFDVKD. V dropped 7 bases and J dropped 6 bases, with 9 bases sitting between them. The chain's CDR3 is CATRGASNEQFF. The CDR3 DNA follows: TGTGCCACCAGGGGGGCGAGCAATGAGCAGTTCTTC.

This clonotype was detected ten times or more. The rearrangement links TRBV4-1 to TRBJ2-5; 7 nucleotides line up with TRBD2. Losses at the gene ends were 3 bases for V and 5 bases for J; bases not matched to a gene: 6. This CDR3 is 14 amino acids long. In germline, CDR1 is MGHRA, CDR2 YSYEKL. This chain's CDR3 is CASSQAGVDETQYF. The DNA for the CDR3 is TGCGCCAGCAGCCAGGCGGGAGTGGATGAGACCCAGTACTTC.

This clonotype was picked up a small number of times. The V gene is TRBV28, the J gene TRBJ1-2; D remains unclear. V gave up 3 bases and J gave up 3 bases, with 8 bases separating them. Germline-derived CDR1 and CDR2 are MDHEN and SYDVKM. This CDR3 has 13 amino acids. CDR3 DNA: TGTGCCAGCAGTTTGTGGGAGGACTATGGCTACACCTTC. It yields the protein CASSLWEDYGYTF.

The chain employs TRBV24-1 and TRBJ2-3; D ambiguous. The CDR3 is made up of 12 amino acids. In germline, CDR1 is KGHDR, CDR2 SFDVKD. The V gene lost 1 base and the J gene lost 2 bases, with 0 bases spanning the gap. Here the CDR3 reads CATSDFTDTQYF. The CDR3 region has the DNA TGTGCCACCAGTGATTTCACAGATACGCAGTATTTT.

The chain carries TRBV12-3 or TRBV12-4 and TRBJ2-3; no clear D gene. V lost 1 base to trimming and J lost 6 bases, with 8 bases between them. There are 13 residues in the CDR3. The CDR3, as DNA: TGTGCCAGCAGTTTAGGTATCATGGATACGCAGTATTTT. The encoded protein is CASSLGIMDTQYF.

This clonotype is medium-sized (0.01 to 0.1%). This chain connects TRBV11-2 to TRBJ1-1; 7 bases align to TRBD1. With V trimmed by 5 bases and J by 7 bases, 10 bases remained unmatched. Per the germline V gene, CDR1 is SGHAT and CDR2 is FQNNGV. The CDR3 covers 14 residues. The CDR3 loop reads CASSQRRGRDEAFF. The CDR3 DNA is TGTGCCAGCAGCCAAAGGAGGGGGCGGGATGAAGCTTTCTTT. The full variable domain, rest sourced from reference TRBV11-2 and TRBJ1-1, is EAGVAQSPRYKIIEKRQSVAFWCNPISGHATLYWYQQILGQGPKLLIQFQNNGVVDDSQLPKDRFSAERLKGVDSTLKIQPAKLEDSAVYLCASSQRRGRDEAFFGQGTRLTVV.

By proportion, this clonotype is medium-sized. J is TRBJ2-1 and V is TRBV29-1, with D possibly being TRBD2 (6 bases). CDR1 and CDR2 (germline): SQVTM, ANQGSEA. This CDR3 is 14 amino acids long. Trimming took off 7 bases at V and 0 bases at J, with 13 bases between the two ends. This CDR3 is CSGSGDPSYNEQFF. As DNA, the CDR3 is TGCAGCGGTAGCGGAGATCCCTCCTACAATGAGCAGTTCTTC.

This clonotype came up once. This chain uses TRBV6-7 with TRBJ1-5, with D hard to call. TRBV6-7 is placed among ORFs of uncertain function. V gave up 2 bases and J gave up 6 bases, with 5 bases separating them. The CDR3 contains 12 residues. Here the CDR3 DNA reads TGTGCCAGCAGTTACAGGGTTCAGCCCCAGCATTTT. Translation gives CASSYRVQPQHF.

This clonotype occurred many times. This chain joins TRBV28 and TRBJ2-1; TRBD2 agrees at 9 bases. Germline values: CDR1 MDHEN, CDR2 SYDVKM. J was trimmed by 7 bases and V by 2 bases; bases with no gene match: 3. The CDR3 covers 14 residues. The CDR3, as DNA: TGTGCCAGCAGTTTAGCGGGAGGGCGTAATGAGCAGTTCTTC. The encoded protein is CASSLAGGRNEQFF.

The chain recombines TRBV20-1 with TRBJ2-5; 8 nucleotides agree with TRBD1. Germline V gene lookup returns CDR1 DFQATT and CDR2 SNEGSKA (reference sequence). Trimming removed 5 bases from V and 1 base from J; junction bases left unmatched: 6. CDR3 length equals 14 residues. The CDR3 nucleotides read TGCAGTGCTCCAGGACAGGGTGGCCAAGAGACCCAGTACTTC. It translates to CSAPGQGGQETQYF.

This clonotype is classed as medium-sized. The rearrangement joins TRBV7-9 to TRBJ2-4; D might be TRBD2 (6 bases). V shed 7 bases and J shed 0 bases, with 16 bases lying between them. This CDR3 region has 16 residues. Germline CDR1 and CDR2: SEHNR and FQNEAQ (reference sequence). The CDR3 reads CASTQPSELAKNIQYF. The CDR3 DNA reads TGTGCCAGCACGCAACCTAGCGAACTAGCCAAAAACATTCAGTACTTC.

This clonotype qualifies as medium-sized. The rearrangement joins TRBV11-2 to TRBJ2-3; D unresolved. This CDR3 has 13 amino acids. Germline-derived CDR1 and CDR2 are SGHAT and FQNNGV. Trimming took 8 bases from V and 3 from J, leaving 12 bases between them. CDR3 amino acids: CASLSSGTDTQYF. The CDR3 bases are TGTGCCAGCCTGAGCTCCGGAACAGATACGCAGTATTTT. The whole variable domain, filled in from reference TRBV11-2 and TRBJ2-3, reads EAGVAQSPRYKIIEKRQSVAFWCNPISGHATLYWYQQILGQGPKLLIQFQNNGVVDDSQLPKDRFSAERLKGVDSTLKIQPAKLEDSAVYLCASLSSGTDTQYFGPGTRLTVL.

This clonotype was counted ten times or more. The genes are TRBV7-3 and TRBJ2-5; D perhaps matches TRBD2 (6 bases). The ends were cut back, 4 bases at V and 3 bases at J, with 9 bases in the middle. Germline V gene lookup returns CDR1 SGHTA and CDR2 FQGTGA. CDR3 size: 13 residues. The CDR3 here is CASSSGTEETQYF. The DNA for the CDR3 is TGTGCCAGCAGCTCCGGGACTGAAGAGACCCAGTACTTC. The whole variable domain, remainder taken from reference TRBV7-3 and TRBJ2-5, is GAGVSQTPSNKVTEKGKYVELRCDPISGHTALYWYRQSLGQGPEFLIYFQGTGAADDSGLPNDRFFAVRPEGSVSTLKIQRTERGDSAVYLCASSSGTEETQYFGPGTRLLVL.

This clonotype has at least ten counts. This chain uses TRBV30 with TRBJ1-4; 8 positions agree with TRBD1. J gave up 5 bases and V 1 base, and 6 bases lay outside the gene matches. CDR3 length: 15 residues. Germline V gene data show CDR1 as GTSNPN and CDR2 as SVGIG (reference sequence). CDR3 bases: TGTGCCTGGAGTGCCTACTGGACAGGGAATGAAAAACTGTTTTTT. It codes for CAWSAYWTGNEKLFF. Together with reference TRBV30 and TRBJ1-4, the CDR3 gives the full variable domain: SQTIHQWPATLVQPVGSPLSLECTVEGTSNPNLYWYRQAAGRGLQLLFYSVGIGQISSEVPQNLSASRPQDRQFILSSKKLLLSDSGFYLCAWSAYWTGNEKLFFGSGTQLSVL.

This clonotype has at least ten counts. The J gene is TRBJ2-7, the V gene TRBV20-1; 9 bases align to TRBD2. V lost 2 bases and J lost 2; bases outside the gene matches: 1. CDR3 length: 13 residues. Germline loops: CDR1 DFQATT, CDR2 SNEGSKA (reference sequence). CDR3 DNA sequence: TGCAGTGCTAGACCTAGCGGGGCCTACGAGCAGTACGTC. Translation: CSARPSGAYEQYV.

This clonotype was counted many times. This chain joins TRBV20-1 and TRBJ1-3, with D tentatively TRBD1 (5 bases). Germline V gives CDR1 DFQATT, CDR2 SNEGSKA (reference sequence). V lost 4 bases, J lost 0 bases, and 10 bases lay in between. This CDR3 comprises 14 residues. Written as DNA, the CDR3 is TGCAGTGCTACAACAGGCCTCTCTGGAAACACCATATATTTT. This sequence encodes CSATTGLSGNTIYF.

This clonotype was picked up many times. The chain employs TRBV3-1 and TRBJ2-3; D is perhaps TRBD1 (6 bases). Trimming took off 1 base at V and 0 bases at J, with 11 bases between the two ends. The V gene's germline CDR1 is LGHDT and CDR2 YNNKEL (reference sequence). The CDR3 has 16 amino acids. CDR3 sequence: CASSQGGGQSTDTQYF. The CDR3 DNA reads as TGTGCCAGCAGCCAAGGAGGAGGACAGAGCACAGATACGCAGTATTTT.

This clonotype was seen ten or more times. This chain connects TRBV20-1 to TRBJ2-5; D perhaps matches TRBD1 (6 bases). Germline V CDR1 and CDR2: DFQATT, SNEGSKA (reference sequence). The CDR3 runs 17 residues. The V and J ends lost 2 bases and 2 bases respectively, with 21 bases between them. The CDR3 coding sequence is TGCAGTGCTAGAACAAACAGGGTGATACGACTACAAGAGACCCAGTACTTC. This codes for CSARTNRVIRLQETQYF.

This clonotype was observed many times. V gene TRBV5-1 combines with J gene TRBJ2-7, with 8 positions matching TRBD2. Germline V gene data show CDR1 as SGHRS and CDR2 as YFSETQ. CDR3 length: 13 amino acids. V lost 2 bases to trimming and J lost 6 bases; unmatched junction nucleotides: 4. Here the CDR3 reads CASSFGTSPEQYF. The DNA for the CDR3 is TGCGCCAGCAGCTTCGGGACTAGTCCCGAGCAGTACTTC.